These 24 T cell receptor beta chains share one sample of origin, sequenced in a study of T cells in localized non-small cell lung cancer. Only in-frame clones appear in the TCRdb table, and some are missing; sequencing was by immunoSEQ multiplex PCR. The sample yields over a thousand clones, over 15% seen once. The specimen was normal lung tissue next to the tumor, collected before any cancer treatment. All receptors come from a male donor at least 60 years old with stage I squamous cell lung carcinoma.

The chain is built from TRBV11-3 and TRBJ1-2; no definite D call. Trimming stripped 5 bases from V and 4 bases from J, with 17 bases between. Germline loops: CDR1 SGHNT, CDR2 YENEEA. CDR3 length: 15 amino acids. CDR3 in DNA: TGTGCCAGCAGCCTGGCGGCCGGCGGCTTCTATGGCTACACCTTC. Translating it yields CASSLAAGGFYGYTF.

V and J are TRBV19 and TRBJ1-2; the match to TRBD1 covers 10 bases. The CDR3 has 14 amino acids. V was pared by 3 bases and J by 10 bases, with 8 bases of the junction left unmatched. Germline V gives CDR1 LNHDA, CDR2 SQIVND (reference sequence). Written as DNA, the CDR3 is TGTGCCAGTAGTATTAGTGGGACAGGGGACGTCTACACCTTC. Encoded protein: CASSISGTGDVYTF.

This clone counts as medium-sized. This chain uses TRBV9 with TRBJ2-1; D possibly corresponds to TRBD1 (6 bases). V dropped 5 bases and J dropped 4 bases, with 10 bases sitting between them. The germline CDR1 and CDR2 sequences are SGDLS and YYNGEE. The length of the CDR3 is 13 residues. CDR3 loop: CASSFGQYNEQFF. The CDR3 DNA reads TGTGCCAGCAGTTTCGGACAGTACAATGAGCAGTTCTTC.

This clone was found a few times. DNA for the CDR3: TGCGCCAGCAGCCAACCCTCTAGGACAGATACGCAGTATTTT. Residues: CASSQPSRTDTQYF. The chain recombines TRBV4-1 with TRBJ2-3, with unresolved D. Germline assignment: CDR1 MGHRA and CDR2 YSYEKL. This CDR3 is 14 amino acids long. Trimming removed 2 bases from V and 3 bases from J, with 9 bases in between.

V gene TRBV18 combines with J gene TRBJ1-5; D might be TRBD1 (5 bases). Germline CDR1 KGHSH, CDR2 LQKENI. With 5 bases removed from V and 4 bases from J, the gap between germline ends came to 15 bases. The length of the CDR3 is 15 residues. The CDR3 loop reads CASSVGPAGNQPQHF. The CDR3 bases are TGTGCCAGCTCAGTGGGACCCGCAGGGAATCAGCCCCAGCATTTT.

This clone has more than one count but fewer than ten. This rearrangement joins TRBV9 to TRBJ2-3; 9 nucleotides line up with TRBD1. Germline lookup yields CDR1 SGDLS and CDR2 YYNGEE. The CDR3 has 16 amino acids. With 4 bases clipped from V and 4 bases from J, the junction kept 10 bases outside the gene matches. In DNA, the CDR3 is TGTGCCAGCAGCTTAGCTCGGGACAGGGCGGCAGATACGCAGTATTTT. This sequence encodes CASSLARDRAADTQYF.

By sample share, this clone is medium-sized (0.01 to 0.1%). This CDR3 is also generated by other DNA sequences in the sample. CDR3 in DNA: TGTGCCAGCAGTTACTCGCCAGGTGGGGACACTGAAGCTTTCTTT. This codes for CASSYSPGGDTEAFF. The chain uses TRBV6-8 and TRBJ1-1; D gene uncertain. Germline V gene sequence: CDR1 MNHGY, CDR2 SAAAGT. The V end lost 0 bases, the J end lost 3 bases, and 11 bases lay between the germline ends. The CDR3 consists of 15 residues.

The J gene is TRBJ2-3, the V gene TRBV10-3, with unresolved D. Germline V lookup: CDR1 ENHRY, CDR2 SYGVKD. This CDR3 is built from 13 residues. V lost 10 bases, J lost 1 base, and 12 bases lay in between. CDR3 coding DNA: TGTGCCAGTTACCCCGGCCGCACAGATACGCAGTATTTT. Translated: CASYPGRTDTQYF.

This clone was counted a few times. This chain joins TRBV30 and TRBJ1-2; 7 bases line up with TRBD1. CDR1 GTSNPN and CDR2 SVGIG come from the germline V gene (reference sequence). V dropped 2 bases and J dropped 7; count of bases not matched to a gene: 13. The CDR3 covers 15 residues. This chain's CDR3 is CAWSFTNRDSRGYTF. The CDR3 bases are TGTGCCTGGAGTTTTACGAACCGGGACAGCCGTGGCTACACCTTC. Based on the CDR3 plus reference TRBV30 and TRBJ1-2, the full variable domain is SQTIHQWPATLVQPVGSPLSLECTVEGTSNPNLYWYRQAAGRGLQLLFYSVGIGQISSEVPQNLSASRPQDRQFILSSKKLLLSDSGFYLCAWSFTNRDSRGYTFGSGTRLTVV.

Only a few counts were recorded for this clone. The J gene is TRBJ1-2, the V gene TRBV9; D may be TRBD1 (6 bases). This CDR3 contains 15 residues. CDR1 is SGDLS and CDR2 is YYNGEE in the germline V gene. The germline V and J ends were trimmed by 6 bases and 0 bases, with 15 bases remaining between them. CDR3: CASTSGGQANYGYTF. The CDR3 nucleotides are TGTGCCAGCACCAGTGGGGGACAAGCTAACTATGGCTACACCTTC.

V is TRBV6-8 and J is TRBJ2-6, with TRBD1 matching 12 bases. The CDR3 is 18 amino acids. CDR1 is MNHGY and CDR2 is SAAAGT in the germline V gene. Trimming took 0 bases from V and 2 from J; bases not matched to a gene: 2. DNA for the CDR3: TGTGCCAGCAGTTACTCGGGACAGGGGGCACCTGGGGCCAACGTCCTGACTTTC. It codes for CASSYSGQGAPGANVLTF.

This clone has more than one count but fewer than ten. The chain is built from TRBV6-8 and TRBJ1-2; D ambiguous. CDR1 is MNHGY and CDR2 is SAAAGT in the germline V gene. This CDR3 has 17 amino acids. Trimming took off 6 bases at V and 0 bases at J, with 20 bases between the two ends. In nucleotides, the CDR3 is TGTGCCAGCAGGTTACAGTCCACCAGACCCTCTAACTATGGCTACACCTTC. This translates into CASRLQSTRPSNYGYTF.

The sample holds a few counts of this clone. The rearrangement uses TRBV28 and TRBJ1-5; possible D gene TRBD1, 6 bases. This CDR3 comprises 14 residues. The germline V gene has CDR1 MDHEN and CDR2 SYDVKM. V lost 5 bases and J lost 7, with 15 bases in between. In nucleotides, the CDR3 is TGTGCCAGCAGTCAAGGGGGGATAAGGCAGCCCCAGCATTTT. This sequence encodes CASSQGGIRQPQHF.

By proportion, this clone is medium-sized. The chain joins TRBV9 to TRBJ2-7; D perhaps matches TRBD1 (5 bases). The CDR3 loop spans 13 amino acids. CDR1 and CDR2 (germline): SGDLS, YYNGEE. V was pared by 10 bases and J by 5 bases, with 19 bases between. As DNA, the CDR3 is TGTGCCTCTGGGGCAGGGTTTTTGGACGAGCAGTACTTC. Protein sequence: CASGAGFLDEQYF.

In this sample, this clone is large. V gene TRBV11-3 combines with J gene TRBJ2-1; 9 bases line up with TRBD2. Losses at the gene ends were 5 bases for V and 4 bases for J; bases not matched to a gene: 9. The CDR3 extends over 16 amino acids. CDR1 is SGHNT, CDR2 YENEEA, per germline. The CDR3 coding sequence is TGTGCCAGCAGCCCCGGGCTAGCGGGACGTTACAATGAGCAGTTCTTC. Encoded protein: CASSPGLAGRYNEQFF. The complete variable domain, with remaining parts taken from reference TRBV11-3 and TRBJ2-1, reads EAGVVQSPRYKIIEKKQPVAFWCNPISGHNTLYWYLQNLGQGPELLIRYENEEAVDDSQLPKDRFSAERLKGVDSTLKIQPAELGDSAVYLCASSPGLAGRYNEQFFGPGTRLTVL.

A few counts support this clone. The chain has TRBV19 and TRBJ2-3; tentatively, D is TRBD1 (6 bases). Germline values: CDR1 LNHDA, CDR2 SQIVND (reference sequence). The CDR3 covers 13 residues. The V end lost 3 bases, the J end lost 7 bases, and 11 bases lay between the germline ends. CDR3 bases: TGTGCCAGTAGTATTGGGGACATAAATACGCAGTATTTT. This translates into CASSIGDINTQYF.

This clone has a handful of counts. The chain recombines TRBV15 with TRBJ2-3, with D perhaps matching TRBD1 or TRBD2 (5 bases each). The germline V gene encodes CDR1 LNHNV and CDR2 YYDKDF (reference sequence). The V end lost 8 bases, the J end lost 0 bases, and 12 bases lay between the germline ends. The CDR3 extends over 14 amino acids. CDR3 region: CATGQGRSTDTQYF. In nucleotides, the CDR3 is TGTGCCACCGGTCAGGGACGAAGCACAGATACGCAGTATTTT. Variable domain in full (rest from reference TRBV15 and TRBJ2-3): DAMVIQNPRYQVTQFGKPVTLSCSQTLNHNVMYWYQQKSSQAPKLLFHYYDKDFNNEADTPDNFQSRRPNTSFCFLDIRSPGLGDTAMYLCATGQGRSTDTQYFGPGTRLTVL.

Relative to its sample, this clone is medium-sized. Different DNA sequences within this sample yield the same CDR3. The rearrangement uses TRBV6-8 and TRBJ1-1, with TRBD1 identical over 7 bases. V shed 0 bases and J 3 bases; nucleotides not matched to a gene: 4. The V gene's germline CDR1 is MNHGY and CDR2 SAAAGT. The CDR3 is 15 amino acids. CDR3 residues: CASSYSPGGDTEAFF. Here the CDR3 DNA reads TGTGCCAGCAGTTACTCTCCAGGGGGAGACACTGAAGCTTTCTTT.

This clone was seen more than once but under ten times. The V and J genes are TRBV19 and TRBJ1-1; weak D call: TRBD1 (5 bases). CDR1 is LNHDA and CDR2 is SQIVND in the germline V gene (reference sequence). Trimming pared 3 bases from V and 8 bases from J, leaving 13 bases between. The CDR3 has 13 amino acids. DNA of the CDR3: TGTGCCAGTAGTATTTGGGGCGGGAAAGAAGCTTTCTTT. It translates to CASSIWGGKEAFF.

This clone has just a few counts. V and J are TRBV19 and TRBJ2-7; 9 positions match TRBD1. Germline V CDR1 and CDR2: LNHDA, SQIVND (reference sequence). The CDR3 spans 15 residues. With V trimmed by 1 base and J by 2 bases, 3 bases remained unmatched. CDR3 region: CASSIGGQGPYEQYF. CDR3 bases: TGTGCCAGTAGTATAGGGGGACAGGGCCCCTACGAGCAGTACTTC.

This clone came up a few times. This chain joins TRBV7-2 and TRBJ1-5, with 9 bases matching TRBD1. Losses at the gene ends were 8 bases for V and 3 bases for J; bases not matched to a gene: 2. Germline-derived CDR1 and CDR2 are SGHTA and FQGNSA. The CDR3 spans 13 residues. DNA for the CDR3: TGTGCCAGCGGACAGGGGTTCAATCAGCCCCAGCATTTT. Its translation: CASGQGFNQPQHF.

The chain carries TRBV28 and TRBJ2-7; D unclear. Germline V CDR1 and CDR2: MDHEN, SYDVKM. The CDR3 is 12 residues long. V gave up 3 bases and J gave up 3 bases, with 6 bases separating them. This chain's CDR3 is CASSFQNYEQYF. The CDR3, as DNA: TGTGCCAGCAGTTTCCAGAACTACGAGCAGTACTTC. The whole variable domain, filled in from reference TRBV28 and TRBJ2-7, reads DVKVTQSSRYLVKRTGEKVFLECVQDMDHENMFWYRQDPGLGLRLIYFSYDVKMKEKGDIPEGYSVSREKKERFSLILESASTNQTSMYLCASSFQNYEQYFGPGTRLTVT.

The chain is built from TRBV19 and TRBJ2-7; no clear D gene. V lost 3 bases and J lost 3, with 3 bases in between. CDR1 LNHDA and CDR2 SQIVND come from the germline V gene (reference sequence). The CDR3 contains 11 residues. CDR3 DNA: TGTGCCAGTAGTATCGGCTACGAGCAGTACTTC. Translating it yields CASSIGYEQYF.

Regarding this clone: The sample contains more than one DNA sequence encoding this CDR3. V is TRBV9 and J is TRBJ2-7; 9 bases are shared with TRBD2. Germline lookup yields CDR1 SGDLS and CDR2 YYNGEE. The CDR3 contains 16 residues. The trim removed 0 bases at V and 0 bases at J, leaving 4 bases unmatched. For the CDR3, the DNA is TGTGCCAGCAGCGTAGGACTAGCGGATAGCTCCTACGAGCAGTACTTC. Amino acid sequence: CASSVGLADSSYEQYF.